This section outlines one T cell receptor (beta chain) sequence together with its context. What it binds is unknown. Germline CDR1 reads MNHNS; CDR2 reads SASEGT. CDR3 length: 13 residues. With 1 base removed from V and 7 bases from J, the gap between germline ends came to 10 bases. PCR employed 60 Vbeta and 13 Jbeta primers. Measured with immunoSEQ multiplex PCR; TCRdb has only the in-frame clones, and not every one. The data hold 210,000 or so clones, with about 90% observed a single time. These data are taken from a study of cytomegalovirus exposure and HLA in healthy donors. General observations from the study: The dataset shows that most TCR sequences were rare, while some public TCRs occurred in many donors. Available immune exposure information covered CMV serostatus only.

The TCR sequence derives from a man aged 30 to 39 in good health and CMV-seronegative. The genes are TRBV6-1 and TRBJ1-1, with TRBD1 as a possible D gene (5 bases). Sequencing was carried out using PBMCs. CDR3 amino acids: CASSEGRGNEAFF. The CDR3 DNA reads TGTGCCAGCAGTGAAGGGAGGGGTAATGAAGCTTTCTTT.